The clone carrying this TCR beta chain was seen more than once but under ten times. The data were taken from a study of blood T cell repertoires in COVID-19. Only in-frame clones appear in the TCRdb table, and some are missing; sequencing was by immunoSEQ multiplex PCR. The sample includes 84,000 or so clones, 80% to 90% of them seen just once. Germline-derived CDR1 and CDR2 are SGDLS and YYNGEE. V trimming: 0 bases; J trimming: 5 bases; junction bases outside the gene matches: 6. There are 15 residues in the CDR3. The V call is TRBV9, the J call TRBJ2-7; 9 nucleotides match TRBD2. The TCR sequence derives from a man older than 75 with active or convalescent COVID-19. The sequencing sample was made of peripheral blood. CDR3 region: CASSVGLAGRNEQYF. In DNA, the CDR3 is TGTGCCAGCAGCGTAGGGCTAGCGGGAAGAAACGAGCAGTACTTC.